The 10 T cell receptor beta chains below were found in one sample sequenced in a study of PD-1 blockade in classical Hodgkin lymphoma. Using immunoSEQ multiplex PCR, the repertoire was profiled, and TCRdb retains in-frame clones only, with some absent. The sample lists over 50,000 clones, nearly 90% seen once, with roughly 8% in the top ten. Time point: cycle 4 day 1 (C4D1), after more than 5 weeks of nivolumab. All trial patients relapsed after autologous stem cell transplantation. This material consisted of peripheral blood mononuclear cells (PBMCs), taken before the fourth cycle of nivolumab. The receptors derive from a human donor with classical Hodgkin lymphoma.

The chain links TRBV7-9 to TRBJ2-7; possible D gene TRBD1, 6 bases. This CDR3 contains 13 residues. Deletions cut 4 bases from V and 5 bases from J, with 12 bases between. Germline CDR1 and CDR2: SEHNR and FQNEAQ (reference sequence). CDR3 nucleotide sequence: TGTGCCAGCAGCTCCAGGGGCTTCGACGAGCAGTACTTC. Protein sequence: CASSSRGFDEQYF.

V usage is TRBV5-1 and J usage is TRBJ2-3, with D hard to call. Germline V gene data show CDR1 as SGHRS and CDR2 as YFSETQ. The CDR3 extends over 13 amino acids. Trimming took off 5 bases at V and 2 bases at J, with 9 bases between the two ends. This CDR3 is CASRPGSTDTQYF. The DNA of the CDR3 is TGCGCCAGCAGGCCGGGCTCCACAGATACGCAGTATTTT. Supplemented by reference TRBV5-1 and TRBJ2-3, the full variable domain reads KAGVTQTPRYLIKTRGQQVTLSCSPISGHRSVSWYQQTPGQGLQFLFEYFSETQRNKGNFPGRFSGRQFSNSRSEMNVSTLELGDSALYLCASRPGSTDTQYFGPGTRLTVL.

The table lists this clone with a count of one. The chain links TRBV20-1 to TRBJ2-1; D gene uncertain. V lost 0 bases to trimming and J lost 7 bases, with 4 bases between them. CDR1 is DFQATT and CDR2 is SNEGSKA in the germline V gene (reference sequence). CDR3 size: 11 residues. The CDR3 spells CSARDKNEQFF. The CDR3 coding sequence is TGCAGTGCTAGAGATAAGAATGAGCAGTTCTTC.

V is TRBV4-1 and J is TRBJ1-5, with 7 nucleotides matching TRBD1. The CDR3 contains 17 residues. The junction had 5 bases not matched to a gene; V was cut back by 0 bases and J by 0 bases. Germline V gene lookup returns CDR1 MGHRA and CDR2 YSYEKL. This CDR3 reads CASSQEGTAYSNQPQHF. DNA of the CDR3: TGCGCCAGCAGCCAAGAAGGGACAGCTTATAGCAATCAGCCCCAGCATTTT.

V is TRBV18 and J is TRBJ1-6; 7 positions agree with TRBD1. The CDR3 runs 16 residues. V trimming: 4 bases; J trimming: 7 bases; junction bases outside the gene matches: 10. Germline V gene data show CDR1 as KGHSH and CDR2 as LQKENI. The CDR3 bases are TGTGCCAGCTCACTCCGGGACAGTTTAGAAAATTCACCCCTCCACTTT. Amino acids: CASSLRDSLENSPLHF.

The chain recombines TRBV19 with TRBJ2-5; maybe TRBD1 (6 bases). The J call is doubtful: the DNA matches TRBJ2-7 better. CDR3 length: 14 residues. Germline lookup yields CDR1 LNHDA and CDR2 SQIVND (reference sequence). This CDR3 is CATREAGTSYEQYF. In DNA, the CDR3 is TGTGCCACGAGAGAGGCCGGGACATCCTACGAGCAGTACTTC.

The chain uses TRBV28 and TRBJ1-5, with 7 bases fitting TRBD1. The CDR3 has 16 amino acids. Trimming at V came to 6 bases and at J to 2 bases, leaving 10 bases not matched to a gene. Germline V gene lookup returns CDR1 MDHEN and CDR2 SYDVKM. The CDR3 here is CASSPAWGQRNQPQHF. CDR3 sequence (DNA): TGTGCCAGCAGCCCCGCTTGGGGACAGCGCAATCAGCCCCAGCATTTT.

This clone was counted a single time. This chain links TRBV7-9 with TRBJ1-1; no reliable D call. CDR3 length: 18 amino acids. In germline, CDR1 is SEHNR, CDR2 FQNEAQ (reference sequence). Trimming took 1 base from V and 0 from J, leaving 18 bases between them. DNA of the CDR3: TGTGCCAGCAGCTTAGGGTCTGGGCAGGATCGGCTGAACACTGAAGCTTTCTTT. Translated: CASSLGSGQDRLNTEAFF. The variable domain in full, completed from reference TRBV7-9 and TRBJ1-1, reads DTGVSQNPRHKITKRGQNVTFRCDPISEHNRLYWYRQTLGQGPEFLTYFQNEAQLEKSRLLSDRFSAERPKGSFSTLEIQRTEQGDSAMYLCASSLGSGQDRLNTEAFFGQGTRLTVV.

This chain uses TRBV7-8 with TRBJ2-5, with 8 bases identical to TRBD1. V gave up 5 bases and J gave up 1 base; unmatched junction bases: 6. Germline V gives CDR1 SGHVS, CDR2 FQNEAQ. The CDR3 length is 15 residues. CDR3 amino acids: CASSPRTGPQETQYF. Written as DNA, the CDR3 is TGTGCCAGCAGCCCCCGGACAGGGCCCCAAGAGACCCAGTACTTC.

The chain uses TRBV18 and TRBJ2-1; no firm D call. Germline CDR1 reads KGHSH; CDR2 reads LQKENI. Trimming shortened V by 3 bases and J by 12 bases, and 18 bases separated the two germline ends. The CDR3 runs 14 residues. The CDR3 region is CASSPTQSYEMQFF. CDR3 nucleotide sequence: TGTGCCAGCTCACCGACGCAGTCCTATGAGATGCAGTTCTTC.